Detailed here is one TCR beta chain. Clones were sequenced by immunoSEQ multiplex PCR, and TCRdb holds only the in-frame ones, with some missing. Of 50,000 to 65,000 clones in the sample, under 95% were seen once. The germline CDR1 and CDR2 sequences are LGHNA and YNFKEQ. Trimming cost V 0 bases and J 2 bases; bases outside gene matches: 3. The CDR3 is 16 residues long. This sample is drawn from a study of T cell changes during pregnancy in multiple sclerosis. The chain is built from TRBV4-2 and TRBJ2-7; 11 bases are a match to TRBD2. This TCR came from a female donor with multiple sclerosis, enrolled in a pregnancy study. The sample in question was peripheral blood, obtained in the second trimester of pregnancy. The CDR3 nucleotides read TGTGCCAGCAGCCAAGATGGTAGCGGGGGGGCCTACGAGCAGTACTTC. It codes for CASSQDGSGGAYEQYF.